This T cell receptor beta chain is from a study of blood T cells in healthy people across ages. General study points: Long-lived donors exceeded aged donors in naive CD4+ cells and diversity. Unknown donor CMV status possibly confounded expanded clonotype changes. Among T cells, TCR beta diversity per million cells dropped roughly linearly as age rose.

Of note for this clonotype: What it binds is not known.

The V gene's germline CDR1 is LNHNV and CDR2 YYDKDF (reference sequence). The CDR3 runs to 15 residues. V gave up 0 bases and J gave up 4 bases; unmatched junction bases: 5. Primers used in a second PCR of about 7 to 12 cycles were a sample-barcoded 5' primer and a J-beta primer mix. CDR3-containing paired-end reads numbered at least 3 million in each sample. MiXCR, run by TCRdb on the 5' RACE reads, gives a single entry per CDR3 protein. The sample lists approximately 1.5 million distinct CDR3 sequences; about 35% were seen once. Source material: blood. This clonotype was sampled from a woman in her 30s in good health. V and J are TRBV15 and TRBJ2-5; 7 bases are a match to TRBD1. The CDR3: CATSRDTTGSETQYF. As DNA, the CDR3 is TGTGCCACCAGCAGAGATACGACAGGGTCAGAGACCCAGTACTTC.